Listed here are 16 T cell receptor beta chains from one sample, sequenced in a study of T-cell reconstitution after alpha-beta-depleted transplantation in children. This sample's TCRbeta library carried unique molecular identifier barcodes. TCRdb reprocessed the PCR reads with MiXCR, giving one entry per CDR3 protein. Of 150,000 to 200,000 distinct CDR3 sequences listed, more than 12% were seen once; the top ten hold around 13%. The sequences come from PBMCs from the stem cell graft donor, collected from the stem cell graft. The receptor set was obtained from a human donor who donated a stem cell graft to a child with acute lymphoblastic leukemia.

This clonotype was found many times. The J gene is TRBJ1-1, the V gene TRBV10-3; D gene uncertain. Per germline, CDR1 ENHRY and CDR2 SYGVKD. The CDR3 is 14 residues long. V lost 2 bases, J lost 4 bases, and 11 bases lay in between. CDR3 protein: CAISEPGGSTEAFF. The DNA for the CDR3 is TGTGCCATCAGTGAGCCGGGTGGGTCCACTGAAGCTTTCTTT.

The chain uses TRBV9 and TRBJ2-2; 11 positions agree with TRBD2. This CDR3 is 16 amino acids long. J gave up 5 bases and V 3 bases, and 6 bases lay outside the gene matches. The germline V gene encodes CDR1 SGDLS and CDR2 YYNGEE. The CDR3 reads CASSGSGGEGTGELFF. In DNA, the CDR3 is TGTGCCAGCAGCGGTAGCGGGGGGGAAGGGACCGGGGAGCTGTTTTTT.

This chain links TRBV5-6 with TRBJ2-2; the D gene is possibly TRBD2 (5 bases). Germline CDR1 and CDR2: SGHDT and YYEEEE. Trimming stripped 3 bases from V and 0 bases from J, with 18 bases between. This CDR3 is 18 amino acids long. CDR3 nucleotide sequence: TGTGCCAGCAGCTCCCCACCGGACCGTAGCGCGAACACCGGGGAGCTGTTTTTT. This codes for CASSSPPDRSANTGELFF.

This clonotype appeared many times. This rearrangement joins TRBV10-3 to TRBJ2-7; no definite D call. The V gene's germline CDR1 is ENHRY and CDR2 SYGVKD. CDR3 length: 12 residues. V lost 3 bases, J lost 1 base, and 4 bases lay in between. The CDR3 coding sequence is TGTGCCATCAGTGAAAGGTCCTACGAGCAGTACTTC. Translation: CAISERSYEQYF.

This clonotype was counted ten times or more. This chain joins TRBV20-1 and TRBJ2-1; D not certain. Trimming took off 3 bases at V and 1 base at J, with 10 bases between the two ends. Germline-derived CDR1 and CDR2 are DFQATT and SNEGSKA (reference sequence). The CDR3 loop spans 14 amino acids. The CDR3 here is CSASLPRSYNEQFF. The DNA of the CDR3 is TGCAGTGCTAGTTTACCGCGGTCCTACAATGAGCAGTTCTTC.

In its sample, this clonotype was seen a few times. The chain couples TRBV19 to TRBJ2-3; no reliable D call. Germline V gene data show CDR1 as LNHDA and CDR2 as SQIVND (reference sequence). This CDR3 spans 13 amino acids. Trimming removed 4 bases from V and 0 bases from J, with 5 bases in between. The CDR3 sequence: CASSTLSTDTQYF. For the CDR3, the DNA is TGTGCCAGTAGTACCCTTAGCACAGATACGCAGTATTTT. The variable domain in full, with the rest retrieved from reference TRBV19 and TRBJ2-3, is DGGITQSPKYLFRKEGQNVTLSCEQNLNHDAMYWYRQDPGQGLRLIYYSQIVNDFQKGDIAEGYSVSREKKESFPLTVTSAQKNPTAFYLCASSTLSTDTQYFGPGTRLTVL.

This clonotype has ten or more counts. V gene TRBV7-9 combines with J gene TRBJ2-7, with D perhaps TRBD2 (5 bases). The V end was cut by 2 bases, the J end by 6 bases, with 11 bases between. The CDR3 runs 13 residues. Germline CDR1 and CDR2: SEHNR and FQNEAQ (reference sequence). DNA of the CDR3: TGTGCCAGCAGCTTATCGTTTCGGGGCGAGCAGTACTTC. Its protein product is CASSLSFRGEQYF.

J is TRBJ2-2 and V is TRBV7-2, with D perhaps matching TRBD1 (6 bases). CDR3 length: 14 amino acids. V was cut by 7 bases and J by 1 base, with 10 bases left in between. Per germline, CDR1 SGHTA and CDR2 FQGNSA. CDR3 sequence reads: CASTNRVNTGELFF. The CDR3 DNA reads TGTGCCAGCACAAACAGGGTGAACACCGGGGAGCTGTTTTTT.

The sample holds many counts of this clonotype. The V gene is TRBV7-9, the J gene TRBJ2-2; 10 bases line up with TRBD2. This CDR3 has 14 amino acids. The germline V gene has CDR1 SEHNR and CDR2 FQNEAQ (reference sequence). V shed 6 bases and J 4 bases; nucleotides not matched to a gene: 2. The CDR3: CASRGLAFTGELFF. CDR3 nucleotides: TGTGCCAGCAGGGGACTAGCGTTCACCGGGGAGCTGTTTTTT.

This clonotype was counted ten times or more. The rearrangement links TRBV30 to TRBJ2-1; D might be TRBD1 (5 bases). The germline CDR1 and CDR2 sequences are GTSNPN and SVGIG (reference sequence). Trimming cost V 4 bases and J 4 bases, with 11 bases left between them. The CDR3 is made up of 13 amino acids. The CDR3 sequence: CAWTETAYNEQFF. In DNA, the CDR3 is TGTGCCTGGACCGAGACAGCTTACAATGAGCAGTTCTTC.

This clonotype was detected ten times or more. V and J are TRBV12-3 or TRBV12-4 and TRBJ2-2; D gene uncertain. Trimming took 3 bases from V and 1 from J, leaving 9 bases between them. The length of the CDR3 is 15 residues. The DNA of the CDR3 is TGTGCCAGCAGTTTTCGAACAGTGAACACCGGGGAGCTGTTTTTT. Amino acid sequence: CASSFRTVNTGELFF.

In its sample, this clonotype was seen once. The chain joins TRBV13 to TRBJ1-4; 9 nucleotides align to TRBD1. The germline V gene has CDR1 PRHDT and CDR2 FYEKMQ (reference sequence). V trimming: 4 bases; J trimming: 3 bases; junction bases outside the gene matches: 3. CDR3 size: 15 residues. In DNA, the CDR3 is TGTGCCAGCAGCTCCCGGGACAGGGCTAATGAAAAACTGTTTTTT. It translates to CASSSRDRANEKLFF.

This clonotype was counted only a few times. The chain has TRBV12-3 or TRBV12-4 and TRBJ1-2; TRBD1 might be the D (5 bases). Trimming removed 5 bases from V and 6 bases from J, with 13 bases in between. The CDR3 has 13 amino acids. This CDR3 reads CASSAQGFNGYTF. As DNA, the CDR3 is TGTGCCAGCAGTGCCCAGGGTTTTAATGGCTACACCTTC.

This clonotype was counted between two and nine times. The chain combines TRBV12-3 or TRBV12-4 with TRBJ2-7, with D unresolved. V lost 4 bases and J 4 bases, leaving 8 bases between the germline ends. The CDR3 totals 12 residues. The CDR3 sequence is CASSSVIYEQYF. The CDR3 DNA follows: TGTGCCAGCAGTTCGGTGATTTACGAGCAGTACTTC.

This clonotype came up many times. The gene calls are TRBV11-2 and TRBJ2-1; the match to TRBD2 covers 11 bases. The V gene's germline CDR1 is SGHAT and CDR2 FQNNGV. This CDR3 region has 16 residues. V was clipped by 2 bases and J by 8 bases; unmatched bases: 8. CDR3 sequence (DNA): TGTGCCAGCAGCTTATTTACTAGCGGGAGTAGGTATGAGCAGTTCTTC. This codes for CASSLFTSGSRYEQFF.

This clonotype was counted many times. V usage is TRBV5-1 and J usage is TRBJ1-5; TRBD1 matches 7 bases. The germline gives CDR1 SGHRS, CDR2 YFSETQ. With 4 bases clipped from V and 0 bases from J, the junction kept 7 bases outside the gene matches. The CDR3 extends over 16 amino acids. The CDR3 loop is CASSLEGAHSNQPQHF. The CDR3 DNA is TGCGCCAGCAGCCTGGAGGGGGCCCATAGCAATCAGCCCCAGCATTTT.